This T cell receptor beta chain is from a study of CD8 T cells in Susac syndrome. V was clipped by 2 bases and J by 7 bases, with 21 bases between them. The germline gives CDR1 MNHEY, CDR2 SVGEGT. The length of the CDR3 is 16 residues. Random hexamers were used to reverse transcribe 0.5 to 1 ug of RNA. TCRdb re-called the immunoSEQ multiplex PCR reads through MiXCR, storing one row per CDR3 protein. The data hold fewer than 250,000 distinct CDR3 sequences, with roughly 92% observed a single time. This chain links TRBV6-2 or TRBV6-3 with TRBJ2-7; no definite D call. Sequenced: CD8+ T cells from PBMCs. The clonotype comes from a human donor with multiple sclerosis. The CDR3 region is CASSYNINDARSEQYF. The CDR3 DNA follows: TGTGCCAGCAGTTACAACATAAATGACGCGAGAAGTGAGCAGTACTTC.